Listed here are 29 T cell receptor beta chains from one sample, sequenced in a study of T cell repertoires in cytomegalovirus infection. TCRdb independently ran MiXCR on the reads; one entry per CDR3 protein. Seen here are around 530,000 distinct CDR3 sequences, more than 15% observed once, and the top ten hold roughly a quarter. Material: CD8+ T cells from PBMCs. The source is a human donor in good health (CMV status not recorded). Some clones in this sample may be carry-over from other donors' samples.

The gene calls are TRBV6-2 or TRBV6-3 and TRBJ1-5, with D uncertain. CDR1 MNHEY and CDR2 SVGEGT come from the germline V gene. The CDR3 is 13 amino acids. The V end was cut by 10 bases, the J end by 1 base, with 11 bases between. As DNA, the CDR3 is TGTGCCACTGCGAGGAGAAGCAATCAGCCCCAGCATTTT. Translating gives CATARRSNQPQHF.

The chain has TRBV19 and TRBJ1-1; D perhaps matches TRBD1 (6 bases). The CDR3 has 13 amino acids. The V end lost 10 bases, the J end lost 5 bases, and 17 bases lay between the germline ends. Germline-derived CDR1 and CDR2 are LNHDA and SQIVND (reference sequence). This chain's CDR3 is CATTTRGRTEAFF. CDR3 nucleotides: TGTGCCACTACCACCAGGGGACGGACTGAAGCTTTCTTT. Drawing the rest from reference TRBV19 and TRBJ1-1, the complete variable domain is DGGITQSPKYLFRKEGQNVTLSCEQNLNHDAMYWYRQDPGQGLRLIYYSQIVNDFQKGDIAEGYSVSREKKESFPLTVTSAQKNPTAFYLCATTTRGRTEAFFGQGTRLTVV.

This chain joins TRBV6-1 and TRBJ2-7; 12 nucleotides agree with TRBD1. V shed 3 bases, J shed 1 base, and the junction held 10 bases outside the gene matches. The CDR3 is 18 residues long. The germline V gene has CDR1 MNHNS and CDR2 SASEGT. CDR3 DNA sequence: TGTGCCAGCAGTGAGCCCGGGCCGGGACAGGGGGCTTCCTACGAGCAGTACTTC. Amino acids: CASSEPGPGQGASYEQYF.

CDR3 amino acids: CASSQEVRTGANVLTF. The CDR3 nucleotides read TGTGCCAGCAGCCAAGAAGTACGAACTGGGGCCAACGTCCTGACTTTC. This chain connects TRBV3-1 to TRBJ2-6, with unresolved D. Trimming took 0 bases from V and 2 from J, leaving 8 bases between them. CDR1 LGHDT and CDR2 YNNKEL come from the germline V gene (reference sequence). The CDR3 is made up of 16 amino acids. Full variable domain (remainder filled in from reference TRBV3-1 and TRBJ2-6): DTAVSQTPKYLVTQMGNDKSIKCEQNLGHDTMYWYKQDSKKFLKIMFSYNNKELIINETVPNRFSPKSPDKAHLNLHINSLELGDSAVYFCASSQEVRTGANVLTFGAGSRLTVL.

This clonotype was detected only a few times. The chain carries TRBV12-3 or TRBV12-4 and TRBJ1-6; 7 nucleotides align to TRBD1. V was pared by 5 bases and J by 10 bases, with 17 bases of the junction left unmatched. The CDR3 extends over 17 amino acids. Here the CDR3 reads CASSRGQEGQWGSPLHF. The CDR3 region has the DNA TGTGCCAGCAGTCGTGGACAGGAAGGGCAATGGGGATCACCCCTCCACTTT.

This clonotype came up a few times. This chain joins TRBV19 and TRBJ1-1, with D maybe TRBD1 (5 bases). There are 16 residues in the CDR3. The V and J ends lost 5 bases and 0 bases respectively, with 16 bases between them. Germline CDR1 and CDR2: LNHDA and SQIVND (reference sequence). Here the CDR3 DNA reads TGTGCCAGTAGTCTCACAGGAGTCAGAATGAACACTGAAGCTTTCTTT. This codes for CASSLTGVRMNTEAFF.

Ten or more counts support this clonotype. This rearrangement joins TRBV12-3 or TRBV12-4 to TRBJ1-1; tentative D call: TRBD1 (6 bases). V lost 6 bases and J lost 7, with 21 bases in between. This CDR3 is 15 amino acids long. In DNA form, the CDR3 reads TGTGCCAGCAGCCCGCGAGTAGGGGGGAAAGGTGAAGCTTTCTTT. This translates into CASSPRVGGKGEAFF.

This clonotype appeared many times. The genes are TRBV7-9 and TRBJ2-3; D is ambiguous. CDR1 SEHNR and CDR2 FQNEAQ come from the germline V gene (reference sequence). V was pared by 2 bases and J by 0 bases, with 9 bases between. The CDR3 is 15 amino acids. CDR3: CASSLIGRSTDTQYF. CDR3 DNA: TGTGCCAGCAGCTTAATAGGGCGGAGCACAGATACGCAGTATTTT.

This chain links TRBV7-7 with TRBJ2-1; 7 nucleotides align to TRBD2. CDR1 SSHAT and CDR2 FNYEAQ come from the germline V gene (reference sequence). Trimming at V came to 1 base and at J to 9 bases, leaving 15 bases not matched to a gene. This CDR3 has 17 residues. The DNA for the CDR3 is TGTGCCAGCAGCTTAGAGACGGCGGGGGAGGCCGGAGGTGAGCAGTTCTTC. Its protein product is CASSLETAGEAGGEQFF.

With regard to this clonotype: A much larger clone lies one base from this, so it may be a read error. This chain connects TRBV7-1 to TRBJ2-5; 8 bases fit TRBD2. TRBV7-1 is classed as an ORF, of uncertain function. The CDR3 is made up of 12 amino acids. Germline trimming cut 10 bases from V and 5 bases from J; bases unmatched to any gene: 6. As DNA, the CDR3 is TGTGCCATCAAGACTAGCGAGGAGACCCAGTACTTC. This encodes CAIKTSEETQYF.

This clonotype was counted at least ten times. The rearrangement links TRBV27 to TRBJ1-6; the match to TRBD1 covers 8 bases. V dropped 7 bases and J dropped 10; count of bases not matched to a gene: 9. CDR3 length equals 14 residues. Germline V CDR1 and CDR2: MNHEY, SMNVEV (reference sequence). CDR3 loop: CASNGQGLGSPLHF. The CDR3 coding sequence is TGTGCCAGCAACGGACAGGGTCTGGGCTCACCCCTCCACTTT.

The J gene is TRBJ2-7, the V gene TRBV28; weak D call: TRBD2 (5 bases). This CDR3 is 12 amino acids long. Deletions cut 7 bases from V and 6 bases from J, with 13 bases between. The V gene's germline CDR1 is MDHEN and CDR2 SYDVKM. In nucleotides, the CDR3 is TGTGCCAGCACCGGGTTTGCGGGCGAGCAGTACTTC. Translating it yields CASTGFAGEQYF.

The chain combines TRBV4-1 with TRBJ1-2, with no clear D. The CDR3 runs to 15 residues. V was trimmed by 8 bases and J by 5 bases, leaving 21 bases between them. From germline, CDR1 is MGHRA and CDR2 YSYEKL. CDR3 sequence (DNA): TGCGCCAGCTCCCAAGTCGGCCAGGCCTTATATGGCTACACCTTC. Encoded protein: CASSQVGQALYGYTF.

This clonotype was counted a few times. The V gene is TRBV19, the J gene TRBJ2-1; TRBD1 is a possible D gene (6 bases). The length of the CDR3 is 16 residues. With 1 base removed from V and 5 bases from J, the gap between germline ends came to 15 bases. In germline, CDR1 is LNHDA, CDR2 SQIVND (reference sequence). The CDR3 DNA is TGTGCCAGTAGTATAGGGTTTGGCAGGGGAGACAATGAGCAGTTCTTC. The encoded protein is CASSIGFGRGDNEQFF.

This clonotype occurred a few times. The rearrangement joins TRBV10-3 to TRBJ2-7; a weak D match, TRBD1 (5 bases). The CDR3 extends over 14 amino acids. Germline V CDR1 and CDR2: ENHRY, SYGVKD. The ends were cut back, 3 bases at V and 2 bases at J, with 11 bases in the middle. CDR3 sequence: CAISDPIRAYEQYF. The CDR3 DNA is TGTGCCATCAGTGACCCGATCAGGGCCTACGAGCAGTACTTC.

This clonotype was recorded many times. The genes are TRBV7-2 and TRBJ2-2, with 7 bases identical to TRBD2. The CDR3 runs to 17 residues. V dropped 4 bases and J dropped 6; count of bases not matched to a gene: 14. The V gene's germline CDR1 is SGHTA and CDR2 FQGNSA. As DNA, the CDR3 is TGTGCCAGCAGCTCCCCTGGCGGGAGTACACGGTCCGGGGAGCTGTTTTTT. Translating it yields CASSSPGGSTRSGELFF.

The sample holds many counts of this clonotype. The chain couples TRBV7-2 to TRBJ2-3; the match to TRBD2 covers 11 bases. Germline CDR1 and CDR2: SGHTA and FQGNSA. With V trimmed by 6 bases and J by 5 bases, 1 base remained unmatched. The CDR3 is 13 residues long. In DNA form, the CDR3 reads TGTGCCAGCAGACTAGCGGGAGAAGATACGCAGTATTTT. Amino acid sequence: CASRLAGEDTQYF.

V and J are TRBV28 and TRBJ2-7; D not certain. Trimming removed 0 bases at V and 3 bases at J, with 6 bases between. This CDR3 region has 13 residues. Germline V gives CDR1 MDHEN, CDR2 SYDVKM. The CDR3 bases are TGTGCCAGCAGTTTATGGTATGTCTACGAGCAGTACTTC. Translated, it gives CASSLWYVYEQYF.

This clonotype has more than one count but fewer than ten. The chain joins TRBV12-3 or TRBV12-4 to TRBJ1-2; maybe TRBD1 (5 bases). The CDR3 extends over 14 amino acids. V lost 6 bases to trimming and J lost 1 base, with 12 bases between them. The CDR3 coding sequence is TGTGCCAGCAGCCCGGTGGGGGTTAACTATGGCTACACCTTC. It is translated as CASSPVGVNYGYTF.

Concerning this clonotype itself: A much more abundant neighbour one base away suggests this may be a read error. The V and J genes are TRBV6-6 and TRBJ2-3, with D hard to call. V lost 0 bases and J 11 bases, leaving 21 bases between the germline ends. This CDR3 has 16 amino acids. Looked up from germline, CDR1 is MNHNY and CDR2 is SVGAGI (reference sequence). The CDR3, as DNA: TGTGCCAGCAGTTACTCTCACCTCGCCAAGATTAATATGCAGTATTTT. It specifies CASSYSHLAKINMQYF.

In its sample, this clonotype was seen a few times. This rearrangement joins TRBV19 to TRBJ1-1; TRBD1 matches at 7 bases. CDR3 size: 17 residues. Per germline, CDR1 LNHDA and CDR2 SQIVND (reference sequence). V lost 5 bases, J lost 7 bases, and 19 bases stayed unmatched. CDR3 bases: TGTGCCAGTAGTTTTCTCCGGGACAGCGTACGGCTTGTTGAAGCTTTCTTT. Translated, it gives CASSFLRDSVRLVEAFF. Using reference TRBV19 and TRBJ1-1 for the parts outside the CDR3, the full variable domain is DGGITQSPKYLFRKEGQNVTLSCEQNLNHDAMYWYRQDPGQGLRLIYYSQIVNDFQKGDIAEGYSVSREKKESFPLTVTSAQKNPTAFYLCASSFLRDSVRLVEAFFGQGTRLTVV.

This clonotype turned up a few times. CDR3 in amino acids: CASSLLDYNEQFF. In DNA form, the CDR3 reads TGCGCCAGCAGCCTGTTAGATTACAATGAGCAGTTCTTC. This chain connects TRBV5-1 to TRBJ2-1, with D unresolved. The length of the CDR3 is 13 residues. V lost 4 bases to trimming and J lost 4 bases, with 9 bases between them. Germline values: CDR1 SGHRS, CDR2 YFSETQ.

The table lists this clonotype with many counts. The V call is TRBV11-2, the J call TRBJ2-1, with 8 bases fitting TRBD2. Per germline, CDR1 SGHAT and CDR2 FQNNGV. The junction had 8 bases not matched to a gene; V was cut back by 2 bases and J by 5 bases. CDR3 length: 16 residues. CDR3 bases: TGTGCCAGCAGCTTAACTAGCGGCCACCCGAACAATGAGCAGTTCTTC. This encodes CASSLTSGHPNNEQFF.

This clonotype was counted between two and nine times. This chain uses TRBV27 with TRBJ1-2; TRBD1 agrees at 7 bases. Germline V gives CDR1 MNHEY, CDR2 SMNVEV (reference sequence). The CDR3 totals 14 residues. V lost 2 bases and J lost 2; bases outside the gene matches: 2. CDR3 protein: CASSLKQGNYGYTF. CDR3 nucleotide sequence: TGTGCCAGCAGTTTAAAACAGGGGAACTATGGCTACACCTTC.

The rearrangement links TRBV9 to TRBJ1-1; the D is unclear. V was cut by 1 base and J by 5 bases, with 12 bases left in between. From germline, CDR1 is SGDLS and CDR2 YYNGEE. The CDR3 consists of 14 residues. In DNA form, the CDR3 reads TGTGCCAGCAGCGTAAGTGGCAGCGGGACTGAAGCTTTCTTT. Amino acid sequence: CASSVSGSGTEAFF.

In its sample, this clonotype was seen a few times. The J gene is TRBJ2-1, the V gene TRBV27; no definite D call. V lost 3 bases and J 7 bases, leaving 10 bases between the germline ends. The CDR3 is 13 residues long. The germline V gene has CDR1 MNHEY and CDR2 SMNVEV (reference sequence). CDR3 coding DNA: TGTGCCAGCAGTTTGACATTACGGAATGAGCAGTTCTTC. This translates into CASSLTLRNEQFF.

This clonotype has a count of ten or more. The chain carries TRBV28 and TRBJ2-1, with TRBD2 matching over 14 bases. J was trimmed by 2 bases and V by 7 bases; bases with no gene match: 10. Germline assignment: CDR1 MDHEN and CDR2 SYDVKM. The CDR3 is 18 amino acids. The CDR3 is CASNGLAGGPHTYNEQFF. For the CDR3, the DNA is TGTGCCAGCAATGGACTAGCGGGAGGCCCTCATACCTACAATGAGCAGTTCTTC. Full variable domain (outside the CDR3, taken from reference TRBV28 and TRBJ2-1): DVKVTQSSRYLVKRTGEKVFLECVQDMDHENMFWYRQDPGLGLRLIYFSYDVKMKEKGDIPEGYSVSREKKERFSLILESASTNQTSMYLCASNGLAGGPHTYNEQFFGPGTRLTVL.

This clonotype was seen ten or more times. The rearrangement uses TRBV7-3 and TRBJ2-5; D is possibly TRBD2 (6 bases). The CDR3 contains 15 residues. Germline loops: CDR1 SGHTA, CDR2 FQGTGA. V dropped 5 bases and J dropped 2 bases, with 15 bases sitting between them. The CDR3 sequence: CASSPGTSSQETQYF. Here the CDR3 DNA reads TGTGCCAGCAGCCCAGGAACTAGCAGTCAAGAGACCCAGTACTTC.

The chain links TRBV12-3 or TRBV12-4 to TRBJ1-1; 8 positions agree with TRBD1. CDR3 length: 15 residues. V shed 3 bases and J 11 bases; nucleotides not matched to a gene: 14. CDR3 sequence reads: CASSFSGGQGARAFF. CDR3 bases: TGTGCCAGCAGTTTCTCCGGGGGTCAGGGGGCGCGTGCTTTCTTT.